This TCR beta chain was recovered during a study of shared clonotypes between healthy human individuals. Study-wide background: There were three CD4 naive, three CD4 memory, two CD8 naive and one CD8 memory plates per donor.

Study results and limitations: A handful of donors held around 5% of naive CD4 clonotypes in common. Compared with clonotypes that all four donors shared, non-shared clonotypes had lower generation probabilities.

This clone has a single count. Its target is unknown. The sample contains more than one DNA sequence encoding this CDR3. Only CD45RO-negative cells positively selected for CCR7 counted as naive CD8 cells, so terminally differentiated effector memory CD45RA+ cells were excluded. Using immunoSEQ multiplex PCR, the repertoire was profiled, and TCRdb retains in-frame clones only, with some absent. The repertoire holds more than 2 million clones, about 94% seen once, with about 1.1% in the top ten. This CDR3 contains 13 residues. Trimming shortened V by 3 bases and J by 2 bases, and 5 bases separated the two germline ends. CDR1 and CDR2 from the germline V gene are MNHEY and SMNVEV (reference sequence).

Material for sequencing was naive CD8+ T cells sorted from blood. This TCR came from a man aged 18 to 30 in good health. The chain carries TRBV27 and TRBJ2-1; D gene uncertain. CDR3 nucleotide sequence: TGTGCCAGCAGTTTCGGGCCCTACAATGAGCAGTTCTTC. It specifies CASSFGPYNEQFF.